This entry lists 21 T cell receptor beta chains sequenced from one sample in a study of cytomegalovirus exposure and HLA in healthy donors. 13 Jbeta primers and 60 Vbeta primers were used for the PCR. The assay was immunoSEQ multiplex PCR, and TCRdb's table has in-frame clones only and misses some. The table for this sample gives approximately 110,000 clones. The sample taken for sequencing was PBMCs. The source of these receptors is a man between 18 and 35 years old in good health and CMV-seronegative.

This chain uses TRBV9 with TRBJ2-1; 7 positions agree with TRBD2. This CDR3 spans 16 amino acids. Germline CDR1 and CDR2: SGDLS and YYNGEE. V trimming: 2 bases; J trimming: 6 bases; junction bases outside the gene matches: 11. The CDR3 coding sequence is TGTGCCAGCAGCGTGGCTAGCGGCGGGCGACTCAATGAGCAGTTCTTC. This translates into CASSVASGGRLNEQFF.

The rearrangement uses TRBV9 and TRBJ2-2, with 12 bases matching TRBD2. CDR3 length: 13 residues. Germline trimming cut 8 bases from V and 5 bases from J; bases unmatched to any gene: 1. Germline V gene data show CDR1 as SGDLS and CDR2 as YYNGEE. Written as DNA, the CDR3 is TGTGCCAGTGGACTAGCGGGGACCGGGGAGCTGTTTTTT. It codes for CASGLAGTGELFF. The entire variable domain, with the rest obtained from reference TRBV9 and TRBJ2-2, is as follows: DSGVTQTPKHLITATGQRVTLRCSPRSGDLSVYWYQQSLDQGLQFLIQYYNGEERAKGNILERFSAQQFPDLHSELNLSSLELGDSALYFCASGLAGTGELFFGEGSRLTVL.

The V call is TRBV28, the J call TRBJ1-2; TRBD1 matches 9 bases. V lost 7 bases and J lost 8; bases outside the gene matches: 11. The CDR3 sequence is 14 residues long. Per germline, CDR1 MDHEN and CDR2 SYDVKM. The CDR3 region is CASTFVGQGFGYTF. The DNA for the CDR3 is TGTGCCAGCACCTTTGTGGGACAGGGTTTCGGCTACACCTTC.

V and J are TRBV11-3 and TRBJ1-6; 8 bases line up with TRBD1. The trim removed 3 bases at V and 8 bases at J, leaving 3 bases unmatched. The CDR3 loop spans 14 amino acids. Germline CDR1 is SGHNT and CDR2 is YENEEA. The CDR3 protein is CASSLDREDSPLHF. In DNA form, the CDR3 reads TGTGCCAGCAGCTTGGACAGGGAGGATTCACCCCTCCACTTT.

The chain links TRBV5-6 to TRBJ2-1, with 9 bases lining up with TRBD1. Trimming at V came to 6 bases and at J to 7 bases, leaving 8 bases not matched to a gene. The CDR3 loop spans 14 amino acids. Germline values: CDR1 SGHDT, CDR2 YYEEEE. The CDR3, as DNA: TGTGCCAGCAACCCCGGGACAGGGAAGAATGAGCAGTTCTTC. Protein: CASNPGTGKNEQFF.

The rearrangement links TRBV4-2 to TRBJ2-2; D might be TRBD2 (5 bases). V gave up 2 bases and J gave up 6 bases, with 10 bases separating them. Germline V gene data show CDR1 as LGHNA and CDR2 as YNFKEQ. This CDR3 is built from 14 residues. The CDR3 bases are TGTGCCAGCAGCCAATCTAGCCAGCCCGGGGAGCTGTTTTTT. Protein product: CASSQSSQPGELFF.

CDR3 sequence (DNA): TGTGCCACCTCCCTTAGCGGGAGCAACGAGCAGTACTTC. Translating gives CATSLSGSNEQYF. The chain recombines TRBV10-3 with TRBJ2-7, with TRBD2 matching over 9 bases. Trimming at V came to 10 bases and at J to 5 bases, leaving 9 bases not matched to a gene. The length of the CDR3 is 13 residues. Germline loops: CDR1 ENHRY, CDR2 SYGVKD.

This sequence joins TRBV28 and TRBJ1-2; TRBD1 matches 9 bases. Germline V CDR1 and CDR2: MDHEN, SYDVKM. This CDR3 region has 18 residues. V dropped 8 bases and J dropped 3; count of bases not matched to a gene: 19. The CDR3 spells CASRQLRAYRTGDYGYTF. Here the CDR3 DNA reads TGTGCCAGCCGACAGTTGAGGGCGTACAGGACAGGGGACTATGGCTACACCTTC.

The chain combines TRBV25-1 with TRBJ1-4; D possibly corresponds to TRBD1 (5 bases). V dropped 0 bases and J dropped 5 bases, with 13 bases sitting between them. The CDR3 contains 16 residues. Looked up from germline, CDR1 is MGHDK and CDR2 is SYGVNS. This CDR3 reads CASSEYGRDLNEKLFF. The CDR3 region has the DNA TGTGCCAGCAGTGAATACGGGAGGGACCTAAATGAAAAACTGTTTTTT.

The chain couples TRBV27 to TRBJ1-6, with a possible D match to TRBD1 (5 bases). V lost 6 bases and J lost 5, with 17 bases in between. Germline assignment: CDR1 MNHEY and CDR2 SMNVEV (reference sequence). There are 16 residues in the CDR3. The DNA of the CDR3 is TGTGCCAGCAGCCCCCTTTTTTGGGGCGATAATTCACCCCTCCACTTT. This encodes CASSPLFWGDNSPLHF.

The V and J genes are TRBV19 and TRBJ1-1; TRBD1 matches at 9 bases. CDR1 and CDR2 from the germline V gene are LNHDA and SQIVND (reference sequence). Trimming took 5 bases from V and 5 from J; bases not matched to a gene: 6. The CDR3 totals 14 residues. The CDR3 is CASSVGQGTTEAFF. The CDR3 bases are TGTGCCAGTAGTGTCGGACAGGGGACGACTGAAGCTTTCTTT.

The chain has TRBV5-5 and TRBJ1-5, with D perhaps matching TRBD1 (5 bases). Trimming left V 5 bases short and J 0 bases short, with 15 bases between. CDR1 and CDR2 (germline): SGHKS, YYEKEE (reference sequence). The CDR3 is 16 residues long. The CDR3 nucleotides read TGTGCCAGCAGTCGCGACAGATCTTATAGCAATCAGCCCCAGCATTTT. It yields the protein CASSRDRSYSNQPQHF.

The chain carries TRBV5-1 and TRBJ2-2; 8 positions match TRBD1. This CDR3 contains 18 residues. Trimming at V came to 3 bases and at J to 0 bases, leaving 10 bases not matched to a gene. Germline V lookup: CDR1 SGHRS, CDR2 YFSETQ. CDR3 loop: CASSSMDRAFANTGELFF. The CDR3 bases are TGCGCCAGCAGCTCAATGGACAGGGCCTTCGCGAACACCGGGGAGCTGTTTTTT. Variable domain in full (rest from reference TRBV5-1 and TRBJ2-2): KAGVTQTPRYLIKTRGQQVTLSCSPISGHRSVSWYQQTPGQGLQFLFEYFSETQRNKGNFPGRFSGRQFSNSRSEMNVSTLELGDSALYLCASSSMDRAFANTGELFFGEGSRLTVL.

V usage is TRBV19 and J usage is TRBJ2-7; D perhaps matches TRBD1 (6 bases). Trimming stripped 1 base from V and 3 bases from J, with 13 bases between. Germline V gene data show CDR1 as LNHDA and CDR2 as SQIVND (reference sequence). This CDR3 has 15 residues. The CDR3 DNA follows: TGTGCCAGTAGTATAGCCAGGGGCCAACACTACGAGCAGTACTTC. This sequence encodes CASSIARGQHYEQYF.

The chain couples TRBV21-1 to TRBJ2-7; TRBD1 is the table's D call and was not checked against the DNA. TRBV21-1 is a known pseudogene. The CDR3 runs 15 residues. CDR3 in amino acids: CASSKVVGQDYEQYF. The CDR3 DNA sequence: TGTGCCAGCAGCAAAGTTGTGGGACAGGACTACGAGCAGTACTTC.

The chain uses TRBV6-5 and TRBJ1-5, with 7 bases lining up with TRBD1. Germline V gene sequence: CDR1 MNHEY, CDR2 SVGAGI. V lost 2 bases to trimming and J lost 6 bases; unmatched junction nucleotides: 4. This CDR3 has 14 amino acids. The DNA of the CDR3 is TGTGCCAGCAGTTACATAGGGGGCGGTCAGCCCCAGCATTTT. Protein product: CASSYIGGGQPQHF.

The chain uses TRBV5-1 and TRBJ1-1; unclear D gene. The CDR3 sequence is 14 residues long. CDR1 and CDR2 from the germline V gene are SGHRS and YFSETQ. V was shortened by 6 bases and J by 1 base, with 13 bases between the two germline ends. The CDR3 spells CASTPTPGNTEAFF. The DNA for the CDR3 is TGCGCCAGCACTCCAACCCCCGGGAACACTGAAGCTTTCTTT.

The rearrangement links TRBV29-1 to TRBJ2-1; no clear D gene. V was clipped by 2 bases and J by 3 bases, with 5 bases between them. Germline CDR1 is SQVTM and CDR2 is ANQGSEA. The CDR3 spans 12 residues. The CDR3 coding sequence is TGCAGCGTTGAACTCTTCTACAATGAGCAGTTCTTC. It specifies CSVELFYNEQFF.

The gene calls are TRBV27 and TRBJ2-2, with 9 bases aligning to TRBD1. V shed 2 bases and J 5 bases; nucleotides not matched to a gene: 6. The CDR3 loop spans 16 amino acids. The germline gives CDR1 MNHEY, CDR2 SMNVEV (reference sequence). The CDR3 nucleotides are TGTGCCAGCAGTTTAAAAGGGACAGGGAAGACCGGGGAGCTGTTTTTT. Its translation is CASSLKGTGKTGELFF.

The rearrangement links TRBV2 to TRBJ1-1, with a possible D match to TRBD1 (6 bases). Germline CDR1 and CDR2: SNHLY and FYNNEI. There are 12 residues in the CDR3. V was shortened by 8 bases and J by 3 bases, with 10 bases between the two germline ends. The CDR3 here is CASVGGYTEAFF. In nucleotides, the CDR3 is TGTGCCAGCGTAGGGGGATACACTGAAGCTTTCTTT.

The CDR3, as DNA: TGTGCCAGCAGTCCCGGAGGGGATAACTATGGCTACACCTTC. Its protein is CASSPGGDNYGYTF. V usage is TRBV28 and J usage is TRBJ1-2, with D perhaps TRBD1 (5 bases). The CDR3 is 14 residues long. CDR1 and CDR2 (germline): MDHEN, SYDVKM. The ends were cut back, 5 bases at V and 1 base at J, with 11 bases in the middle.